Listed below are T cell receptor beta chains from one sample, sequenced in a study of blood T cell repertoires in COVID-19. Here immunoSEQ multiplex PCR was the method, and the copy in TCRdb shows in-frame clones only, minus some. Here the sample spans approximately 440,000 clones, approximately 90% being singletons. Specimen: peripheral blood. The receptors derive from a woman aged 45-59 years with COVID-19, enrolled during active disease. The CDR3 runs from the conserved cysteine through the conserved F or W. Fields, in order: J gene, clone size, D gene, V gene, CDR3 protein, CDR3 DNA. A D gene is named only where the DNA matches it firmly. Only some rows state a clone size, as once, few, many or a class for expanded clones.

TRBJ2-2	.	TRBD1	TRBV10-3	CAIHRDSNTGELFF	TGTGCCATTCACCGGGACAGTAACACCGGGGAGCTGTTTTTT
TRBJ2-1	.	.	TRBV11-2	CASSSNRGENNEQFF	TGTGCCAGCAGCTCTAATCGAGGAGAGAACAATGAGCAGTTCTTC
TRBJ2-4	.	TRBD1	TRBV30	CAWSTGGNIQYF	TGTGCCTGGAGTACAGGGGGCAACATTCAGTACTTC
TRBJ2-4	.	.	TRBV20-1	CSASTGWAKNIQYF	TGCAGTGCTAGTACAGGGTGGGCCAAAAACATTCAGTACTTC
TRBJ2-3	.	.	TRBV4-1	CASSQEIAAGARTDTQYF	TGCGCCAGCAGCCAAGAAATAGCTGCGGGGGCCCGCACAGATACGCAGTATTTT
TRBJ1-2	once	.	TRBV6-6	CASSYGPMVGGYTF	TGTGCCAGCAGTTACGGCCCGATGGTTGGTGGCTACACCTTC
TRBJ1-4	.	TRBD1	TRBV6-5	CASSRQGTNEKLFF	TGTGCCAGCAGTAGACAGGGGACTAATGAAAAACTGTTTTTT
TRBJ1-1	.	.	TRBV20-1	CSASTATQIAFF	TGCAGTGCTAGTACCGCCACTCAAATCGCTTTCTTT
TRBJ2-7	.	.	TRBV7-9	CASAQSGSEQYF	TGTGCCAGCGCGCAATCAGGGTCCGAGCAGTACTTC
TRBJ2-1	.	TRBD1	TRBV9	CASSAGQGAGNEQFF	TGTGCCAGCAGCGCGGGACAGGGGGCTGGCAATGAGCAGTTCTTC
TRBJ2-1	.	TRBD2	TRBV19	CASSTTGTSGGALNEQFF	TGTGCCAGTAGTACGACCGGGACTAGCGGGGGGGCCCTCAATGAGCAGTTCTTC
TRBJ2-7	.	.	TRBV25-1	CASSERIQFYEQYF	TGTGCCAGCAGTGAGCGCATACAGTTTTACGAGCAGTACTTC
TRBJ1-1	.	TRBD1	TRBV9	CASSGGQGVLDTEAFF	TGTGCCAGCAGCGGAGGACAGGGGGTACTTGACACTGAAGCTTTCTTT
TRBJ1-1	.	.	TRBV19	CATKIGAENTEAFF	TGTGCCACCAAGATAGGGGCCGAGAACACTGAAGCTTTCTTT
TRBJ2-3	.	.	TRBV12-3/TRBV12-4	CASSFLSGDTQYF	TGTGCCAGCAGTTTCCTAAGCGGGGATACGCAGTATTTT
TRBJ2-2	.	TRBD1	TRBV5-1	CASHDGGHRDRFNRRTGELFF	TGCGCCAGCCATGACGGGGGCCACCGGGACAGGTTTAATCGGAGGACCGGGGAGCTGTTTTTT
TRBJ1-1	few	TRBD1	TRBV7-2	CASSLVSTGVGMNTEAFF	TGTGCCAGCAGCTTAGTGTCCACAGGGGTGGGCATGAACACTGAAGCTTTCTTT
TRBJ1-4	.	.	TRBV28	CASSLTQPGANEKLFF	TGTGCCAGCAGTTTAACCCAGCCCGGGGCTAATGAAAAACTGTTTTTT
TRBJ2-7	.	.	TRBV11-2	CASSLGQGSTYEQYF	TGTGCCAGCAGCTTAGGGCAGGGGAGCACCTACGAGCAGTACTTC
TRBJ1-1	.	TRBD1	TRBV18	CASSSGTGGLIGAFF	TGTGCCAGCTCATCTGGGACAGGGGGCTTGATAGGAGCTTTCTTT
TRBJ2-3	.	.	TRBV6-5	CASSLGTQYF	TGTGCCAGCAGCCTAGGTACGCAGTATTTT
TRBJ1-2	.	.	TRBV28	CASRSPGEGAAGYTF	TGTGCCAGCAGATCCCCGGGGGAAGGGGCCGCCGGCTACACCTTC
TRBJ2-2	.	TRBD2	TRBV29-1	CSVVGGTSGPTGELFF	TGCAGCGTTGTGGGCGGGACTAGCGGACCCACCGGGGAGCTGTTTTTT
TRBJ1-3	.	.	TRBV6-5	CASSYGRGAGNTIYF	TGTGCCAGCAGTTACGGTCGCGGGGCTGGAAACACCATATATTTT
TRBJ2-1	.	.	TRBV5-4	CASSSGGAANGLF	TGTGCCAGCAGCTCCGGCGGGGCAGCGAACGGACTCTTC
TRBJ2-2	.	.	TRBV14	CASSLTRGTGELFF	TGTGCCAGCAGCCTTACACGGGGGACCGGGGAGCTGTTTTTT
TRBJ1-1	.	.	TRBV6-5	CASSRNTEAFF	TGTGCCAGCAGCCGTAACACTGAAGCTTTCTTT
TRBJ1-2	once	.	TRBV11-1	CASSLEGTHPEDGYTF	TGTGCCAGCAGCTTAGAGGGGACACACCCGGAGGATGGCTACACCTTC
TRBJ2-2	.	.	TRBV9	CASSVGSQGSRTGELFF	TGTGCCAGCAGCGTAGGATCCCAGGGGTCGCGCACCGGGGAGCTGTTTTTT
TRBJ2-3	.	TRBD2	TRBV9	CASSVAGHSGGTDTQYF	TGTGCCAGCAGCGTAGCGGGGCATAGCGGGGGCACAGATACGCAGTATTTT
TRBJ1-3	.	TRBD1	TRBV19	CASSWRAATGSGNTIYF	TGTGCCAGTAGTTGGAGGGCGGCGACAGGGTCAGGAAACACCATATATTTT
TRBJ1-1	.	.	TRBV10-1	CASSVTLNTEAFF	TGCGCCAGCAGTGTCACACTGAACACTGAAGCTTTCTTT
TRBJ1-1	.	.	TRBV19	CASSGVLGTEAFF	TGTGCCAGTAGCGGGGTATTAGGCACTGAAGCTTTCTTT
TRBJ2-3	.	.	TRBV29-1	CSVSPGSDTQYF	TGCAGCGTGTCCCCAGGGTCAGATACGCAGTATTTT
TRBJ1-3	.	.	TRBV7-7	CASSPYVGGPGNTIYF	TGTGCCAGCAGCCCGTACGTGGGGGGGCCTGGAAACACCATATATTTT
TRBJ1-1	few	TRBD1	TRBV19	CASSQDRGRLGFF	TGTGCCAGTAGCCAAGACAGGGGCCGCCTGGGTTTCTTT
TRBJ1-5	.	TRBD1	TRBV2	CASRGTGGPQPQHF	TGTGCCAGCAGAGGGACAGGGGGGCCTCAGCCCCAGCATTTT
TRBJ2-1	.	.	TRBV5-4	CASNRYSYNEQFF	TGTGCCAGCAACCGCTATTCCTACAATGAGCAGTTCTTC
TRBJ2-1	.	TRBD2	TRBV5-1	CASSLVASGGLGYNEQFF	TGCGCCAGCAGCTTGGTAGCTAGCGGGGGGCTCGGGTACAATGAGCAGTTCTTC
TRBJ1-1	.	TRBD1	TRBV5-5	CASSRQGLTEAFF	TGTGCCAGCAGTCGACAGGGGCTCACTGAAGCTTTCTTT
TRBJ2-1	once	.	TRBV11-2	CASSLGGPYNEQFF	TGTGCCAGCAGCTTAGGGGGCCCGTACAATGAGCAGTTCTTC
TRBJ2-1	.	.	TRBV20-1	CSAPGVGEQFF	TGCAGTGCTCCAGGGGTGGGCGAGCAGTTCTTC
TRBJ2-7	.	TRBD2	TRBV6-5	CASSRTSGGANEQYF	TGTGCCAGCAGCCGTACTAGCGGGGGGGCCAACGAGCAGTACTTC
TRBJ2-4	.	TRBD2	TRBV20-1	CSASSGVERNIQYF	TGCAGTGCAAGTAGCGGGGTAGAGAGAAACATTCAGTACTTC
TRBJ1-1	.	.	TRBV6-5	CASSYSSGVAFF	TGTGCCAGCAGTTACTCCTCCGGTGTGGCTTTCTTT
TRBJ1-2	once	TRBD1	TRBV6-5	CASRRTGGEGYTF	TGTGCCAGCAGGAGGACAGGGGGGGAGGGCTACACCTTC
TRBJ2-3	.	TRBD1	TRBV3-1/TRBV3-2	CASSPEGQGADTQYF	TGTGCCAGCAGCCCGGAGGGACAGGGGGCAGATACGCAGTATTTT
TRBJ1-2	.	.	TRBV5-8	CASSPYVGQGGYGYTF	TGTGCCAGCAGCCCATATGTTGGGCAGGGAGGCTATGGCTACACCTTC
TRBJ2-3	.	TRBD1	TRBV7-6	CASSLPTGENTDTQYF	TGTGCCAGCAGCCTACCAACAGGGGAAAACACAGATACGCAGTATTTT
TRBJ1-1	.	.	TRBV3-1/TRBV3-2	CASSQGPGGTEAFF	TGTGCCAGCAGCCAAGGTCCGGGGGGCACTGAAGCTTTCTTT
TRBJ1-1	once	.	TRBV7-3	CASSPAGSTEAFF	TGTGCCAGCAGCCCGGCCGGGAGCACTGAAGCTTTCTTT
TRBJ1-2	.	.	TRBV30	CAWSFGQHYGYTF	TGTGCCTGGAGCTTCGGACAGCACTATGGCTACACCTTC
TRBJ2-5	.	.	TRBV5-1	CASRTPDSGTQYF	TGCGCCAGCAGGACTCCCGATAGCGGGACCCAGTACTTC
TRBJ2-3	.	.	TRBV9	CASSVGQEGDTQYF	TGTGCCAGCAGCGTAGGGCAGGAGGGAGATACGCAGTATTTT
TRBJ2-7	.	.	TRBV29-1	CSVQETGYEQYF	TGCAGCGTTCAAGAGACTGGCTACGAGCAGTACTTC
TRBJ1-3	.	TRBD1	TRBV7-9	CASSLHRGPGNTIYF	TGTGCCAGCAGCTTACACAGGGGGCCTGGAAACACCATATATTTT
TRBJ1-1	.	TRBD1	TRBV3-1/TRBV3-2	CASSLGQGRGAFF	TGTGCCAGCAGCCTGGGACAGGGGCGGGGAGCTTTCTTT